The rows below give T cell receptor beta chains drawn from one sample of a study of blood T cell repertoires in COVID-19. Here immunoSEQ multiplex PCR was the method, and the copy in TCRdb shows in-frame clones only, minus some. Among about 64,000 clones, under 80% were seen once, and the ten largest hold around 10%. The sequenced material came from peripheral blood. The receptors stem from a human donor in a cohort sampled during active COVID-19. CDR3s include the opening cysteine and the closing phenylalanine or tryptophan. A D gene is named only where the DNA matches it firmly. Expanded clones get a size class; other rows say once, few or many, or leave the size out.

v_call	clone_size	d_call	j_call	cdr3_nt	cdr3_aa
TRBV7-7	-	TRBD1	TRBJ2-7	TGTGCCAGCAGTTCCTCCCCCTCGACAGGGTATGAGCAGTACTTC	CASSSSPSTGYEQYF
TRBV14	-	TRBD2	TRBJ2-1	TGTGCCAGCAGCCAAGGACTAGCGGGGTCCTACAATGAGCAGTTCTTC	CASSQGLAGSYNEQFF
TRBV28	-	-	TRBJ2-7	TGTGCCAGCAGTTTGGCTTACTACGAGCAGTACTTC	CASSLAYYEQYF
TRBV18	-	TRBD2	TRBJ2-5	TGTGCCAGCTCCCCCGGACTAGCGGGAGAGGAGACCCAGTACTTC	CASSPGLAGEETQYF
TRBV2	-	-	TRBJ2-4	TGTGCCAGCAGTCAAAAGCGGGACAGGCTAGCCAAAAACATTCAGTACTTC	CASSQKRDRLAKNIQYF
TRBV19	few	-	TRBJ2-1	TGTGCCAGTAGTGCGGACTCCTACTCCTACAATGAGCAGTTCTTC	CASSADSYSYNEQFF
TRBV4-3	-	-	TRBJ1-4	TGCGCCAGCAGCCCTCGGGCCTCCGGACATACAAACCAGGCACTGTTTTTT	CASSPRASGHTNQALFF
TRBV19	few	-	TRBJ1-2	TGTGCCAGTAGTAGGGGACTCTCTAACTATGGCTACACCTTC	CASSRGLSNYGYTF
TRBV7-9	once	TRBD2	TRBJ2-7	TGTGCCAGCAGCCCACCAGAAGATACTAGCGACGTTAACGAGCAGTACTTC	CASSPPEDTSDVNEQYF
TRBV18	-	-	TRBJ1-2	TGTGCCAGTCGGGACACCATCTATGGCTACACCTTC	CASRDTIYGYTF
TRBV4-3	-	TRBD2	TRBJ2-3	TGCGCCAGCAGCCATCATCAGATAGCGGGAAACACAGATACGCAGTATTTT	CASSHHQIAGNTDTQYF
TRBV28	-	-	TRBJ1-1	TGTGCCAGCACTTCCAGTATGAACACTGAAGCTTTCTTT	CASTSSMNTEAFF
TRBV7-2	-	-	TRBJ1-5	TGTGCCAGCAGCTTACGTACAGGAAATCAGCCCCAGCATTTT	CASSLRTGNQPQHF
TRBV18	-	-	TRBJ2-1	TGTGCCAGCTCGCTAGGGGGAGGGTTTACCGAGGAGCAGTTCTTC	CASSLGGGFTEEQFF
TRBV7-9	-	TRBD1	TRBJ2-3	TGTGCCAGCAGCAGAATTGGGGACAGGGTAGGGGCAGATACGCAGTATTTT	CASSRIGDRVGADTQYF
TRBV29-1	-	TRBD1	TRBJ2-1	TGCAGCGTTCAGAGTGGACAGGGCCACAATGAGCAGTTCTTC	CSVQSGQGHNEQFF
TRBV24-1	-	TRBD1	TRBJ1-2	TGTGCCACCAGTGATCCCGGGACAGGGGGCACCGGCTACACCTTC	CATSDPGTGGTGYTF
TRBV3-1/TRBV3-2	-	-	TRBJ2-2	TGTGCCAGCCGAAGGGGGAACACCGGGGAGCTGTTTTTT	CASRRGNTGELFF
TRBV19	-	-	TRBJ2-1	TGTGCCAGTAGTATCAATGCCAGGGGAAACAATGAGCAGTTCTTC	CASSINARGNNEQFF
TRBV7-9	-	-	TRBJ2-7	TGTGCCAGCAGCCGGACACAAACATACGAGCAGTACTTC	CASSRTQTYEQYF
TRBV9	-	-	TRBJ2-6	TGTGCCAGCAGCGTAGAGAGTACTGGGGCCAACGTCCTGACTTTC	CASSVESTGANVLTF
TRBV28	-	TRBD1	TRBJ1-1	TGTGCCAGCATCTTAAACAGGGGGCGCGACACTGAAGCTTTCTTT	CASILNRGRDTEAFF
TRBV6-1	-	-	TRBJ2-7	TGTGCCAGCAGTGAAGTGGGCCTTTCCTACGAGCAGTACTTC	CASSEVGLSYEQYF
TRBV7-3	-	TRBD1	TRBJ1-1	TGTGCCAGCAGCTTGGGACAGGCAAACACTGAAGCTTTCTTT	CASSLGQANTEAFF
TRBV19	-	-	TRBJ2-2	TGTGCCAGTAATGGCAGGGCGAACACCGGGGAGCTGTTTTTT	CASNGRANTGELFF
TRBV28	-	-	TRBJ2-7	TGTGCCAGCAGTTCCCGGGGTGTGGACGACGAGCAGTACTTC	CASSSRGVDDEQYF
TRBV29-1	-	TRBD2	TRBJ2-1	TGCAGCGTCGACCCCGGGACTAGCGGATACAATGAGCAGTTCTTC	CSVDPGTSGYNEQFF
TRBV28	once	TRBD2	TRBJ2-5	TGTGCCAGCAGTGTCTCCCCGGGACTAGGATCGTCCTATCAAGAGACCCAGTACTTC	CASSVSPGLGSSYQETQYF
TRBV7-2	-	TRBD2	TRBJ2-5	TGTGCCAGCAGCTCGAGACTAGCGGGAGAGTTCCGGGAGACCCAGTACTTC	CASSSRLAGEFRETQYF
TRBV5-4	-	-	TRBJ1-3	TGTGCCAGCAGCTTGGATAGACAGGGAAACACCATATATTTT	CASSLDRQGNTIYF
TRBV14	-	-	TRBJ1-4	TGTGCCAGCAGCCCCAGGGAACGTTTTGGAAAACTGTTTTTT	CASSPRERFGKLFF
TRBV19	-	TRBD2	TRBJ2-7	TGTGCCAGTAGCCACCCTGGGGGGGGAACCTACGAGCAGTACTTC	CASSHPGGGTYEQYF
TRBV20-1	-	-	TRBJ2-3	TGCAGTGCGAGTACAGGGAGCACAGATACGCAGTATTTT	CSASTGSTDTQYF
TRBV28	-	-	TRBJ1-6	TGTGCCAGCAGTTTTTTCAGGGATAATTCACCCCTCCACTTT	CASSFFRDNSPLHF
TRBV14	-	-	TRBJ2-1	TGTGCCAGCAGCCTAGACCCTCACAATGAGCAGTTCTTC	CASSLDPHNEQFF
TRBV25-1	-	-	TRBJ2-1	TGTGCCAGCAGTACCTATAGTACCATCGGCTACAATGAGCAGTTCTTC	CASSTYSTIGYNEQFF
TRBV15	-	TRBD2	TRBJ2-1	TGTGCCACCAGCAGAAGGGTCAGTACTAGCGGGGGCTCCTACAATGAGCAGTTCTTC	CATSRRVSTSGGSYNEQFF
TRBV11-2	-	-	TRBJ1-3	TGTGCCAGCAGGCTCGGAGCCGGGGGCTCTGGAAACACCATATATTTT	CASRLGAGGSGNTIYF
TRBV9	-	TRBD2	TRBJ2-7	TGTGCCAGCAGCCCCGGCGGCAGGACTAGCGGGATTTACGAGCAGTACTTC	CASSPGGRTSGIYEQYF
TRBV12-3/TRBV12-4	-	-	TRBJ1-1	TGTGCCAGCAGCTGGGACTTGAACACTGAAGCTTTCTTT	CASSWDLNTEAFF
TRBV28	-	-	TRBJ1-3	TGTGCCAGCACCCAGGCCCCTGGAAACACCATATATTTT	CASTQAPGNTIYF
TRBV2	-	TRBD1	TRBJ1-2	TGTGCCAGCAGTCCGCAACCGACAGGGGGGTATGGCTACACCTTC	CASSPQPTGGYGYTF